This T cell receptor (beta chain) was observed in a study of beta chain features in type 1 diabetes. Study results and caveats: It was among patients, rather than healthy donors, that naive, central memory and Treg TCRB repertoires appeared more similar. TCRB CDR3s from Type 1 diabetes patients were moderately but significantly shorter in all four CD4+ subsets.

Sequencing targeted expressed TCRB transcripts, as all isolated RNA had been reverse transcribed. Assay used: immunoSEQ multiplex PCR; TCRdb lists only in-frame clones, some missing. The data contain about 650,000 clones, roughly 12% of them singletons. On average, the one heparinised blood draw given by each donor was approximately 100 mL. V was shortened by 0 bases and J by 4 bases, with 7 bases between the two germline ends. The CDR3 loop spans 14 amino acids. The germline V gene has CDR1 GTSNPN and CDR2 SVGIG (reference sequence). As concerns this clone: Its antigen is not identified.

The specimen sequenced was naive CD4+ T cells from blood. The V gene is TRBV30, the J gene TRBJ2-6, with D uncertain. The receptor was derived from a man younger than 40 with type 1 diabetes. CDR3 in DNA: TGTGCCTGGAGTGTCCCCGGGGGGGCCAACGTCCTGACTTTC. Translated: CAWSVPGGANVLTF.